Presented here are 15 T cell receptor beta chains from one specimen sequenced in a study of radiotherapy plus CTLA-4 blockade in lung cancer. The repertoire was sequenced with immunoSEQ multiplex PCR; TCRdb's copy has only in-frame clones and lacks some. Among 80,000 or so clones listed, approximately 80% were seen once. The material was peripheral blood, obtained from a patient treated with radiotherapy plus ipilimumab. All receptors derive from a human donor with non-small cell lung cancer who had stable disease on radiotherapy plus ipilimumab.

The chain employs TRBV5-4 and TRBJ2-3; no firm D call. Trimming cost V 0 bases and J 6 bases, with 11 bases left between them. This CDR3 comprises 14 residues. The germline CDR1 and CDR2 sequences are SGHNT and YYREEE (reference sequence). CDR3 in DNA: TGTGCCAGCAGCTTGGAAGACCCGATGGATACGCAGTATTTT. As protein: CASSLEDPMDTQYF.

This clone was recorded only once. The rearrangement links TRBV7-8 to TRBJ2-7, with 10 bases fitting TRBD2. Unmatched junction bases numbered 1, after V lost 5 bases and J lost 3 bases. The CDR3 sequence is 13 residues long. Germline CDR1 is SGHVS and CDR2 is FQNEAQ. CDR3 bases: TGTGCCAGCAGCAGGACTAGCGGCTACGAGCAGTACTTC. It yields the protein CASSRTSGYEQYF.

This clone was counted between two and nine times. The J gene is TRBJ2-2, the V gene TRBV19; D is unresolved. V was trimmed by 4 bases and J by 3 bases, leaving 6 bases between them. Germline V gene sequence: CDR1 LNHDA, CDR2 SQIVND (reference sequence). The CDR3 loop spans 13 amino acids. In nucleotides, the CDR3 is TGTGCCAGTAGTAGCGGATACACCGGGGAGCTGTTTTTT. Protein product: CASSSGYTGELFF.

The CDR3 is CASSVTEGRALHF. In DNA, the CDR3 is TGTGCCAGTAGTGTCACAGAGGGTAGGGCCCTCCACTTT. This chain uses TRBV19 with TRBJ1-6; the D is unclear. CDR1 and CDR2 (germline): LNHDA, SQIVND (reference sequence). Between the trimmed V and J ends, which lost 5 bases and 14 bases, there was a span of 16 bases. This CDR3 is built from 13 residues.

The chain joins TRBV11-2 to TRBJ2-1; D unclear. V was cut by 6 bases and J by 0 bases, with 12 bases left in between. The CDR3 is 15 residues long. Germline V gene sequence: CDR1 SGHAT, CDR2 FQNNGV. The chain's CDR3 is CASREWISSYNEQFF. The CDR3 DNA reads TGTGCCAGCAGGGAGTGGATCAGCTCCTACAATGAGCAGTTCTTC.

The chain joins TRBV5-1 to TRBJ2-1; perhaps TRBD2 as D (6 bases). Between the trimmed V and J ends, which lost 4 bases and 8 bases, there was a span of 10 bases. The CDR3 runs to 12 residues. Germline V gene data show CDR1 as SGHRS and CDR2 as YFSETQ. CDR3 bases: TGCGCCAGCAGCCCTTGGGGGGATGAGCAGTTCTTC. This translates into CASSPWGDEQFF.

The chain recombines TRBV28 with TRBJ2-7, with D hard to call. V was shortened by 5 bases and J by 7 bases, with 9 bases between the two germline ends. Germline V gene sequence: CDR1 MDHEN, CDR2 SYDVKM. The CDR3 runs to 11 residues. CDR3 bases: TGTGCCAGCAGTCCCCTTTCGGAGCAGTACTTC. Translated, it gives CASSPLSEQYF.

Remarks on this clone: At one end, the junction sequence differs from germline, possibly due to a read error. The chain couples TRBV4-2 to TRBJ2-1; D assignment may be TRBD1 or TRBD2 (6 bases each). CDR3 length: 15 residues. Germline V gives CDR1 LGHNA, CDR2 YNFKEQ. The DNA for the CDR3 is TGTGACAGCAGCCGGGCAGAGATGGGGGGCGATGAGCAGTTCTTC. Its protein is CDSSRAEMGGDEQFF.

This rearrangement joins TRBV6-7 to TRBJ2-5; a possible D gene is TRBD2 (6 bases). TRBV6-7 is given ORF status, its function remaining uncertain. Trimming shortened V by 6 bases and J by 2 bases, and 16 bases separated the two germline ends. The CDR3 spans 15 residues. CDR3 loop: CASSRRPRDQETQYF. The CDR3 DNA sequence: TGTGCCAGCAGCCGTCGACCGCGGGATCAAGAGACCCAGTACTTC.

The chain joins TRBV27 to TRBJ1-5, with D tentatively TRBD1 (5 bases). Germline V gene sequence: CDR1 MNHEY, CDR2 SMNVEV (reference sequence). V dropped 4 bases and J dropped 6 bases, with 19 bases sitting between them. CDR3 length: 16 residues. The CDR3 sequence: CASSSPTQGLGQPQHF. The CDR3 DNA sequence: TGTGCCAGCAGTTCCCCAACCCAGGGTTTGGGTCAGCCCCAGCATTTT.

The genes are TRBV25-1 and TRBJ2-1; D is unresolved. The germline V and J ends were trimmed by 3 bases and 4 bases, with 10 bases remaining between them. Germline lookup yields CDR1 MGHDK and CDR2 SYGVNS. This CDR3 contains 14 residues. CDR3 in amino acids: CASSEDLGYNEQFF. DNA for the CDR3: TGTGCCAGCAGTGAGGACCTCGGGTACAATGAGCAGTTCTTC. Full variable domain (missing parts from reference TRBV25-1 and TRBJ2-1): EADIYQTPRYLVIGTGKKITLECSQTMGHDKMYWYQQDPGMELHLIHYSYGVNSTEKGDLSSESTVSRIRTEHFPLTLESARPSHTSQYLCASSEDLGYNEQFFGPGTRLTVL.

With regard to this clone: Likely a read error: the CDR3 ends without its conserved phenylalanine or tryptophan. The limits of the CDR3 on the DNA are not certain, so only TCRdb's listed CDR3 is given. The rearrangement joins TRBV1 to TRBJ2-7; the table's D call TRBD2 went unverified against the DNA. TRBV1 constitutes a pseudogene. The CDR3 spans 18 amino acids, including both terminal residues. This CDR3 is CTSSQERTSGDHSYEQYP.

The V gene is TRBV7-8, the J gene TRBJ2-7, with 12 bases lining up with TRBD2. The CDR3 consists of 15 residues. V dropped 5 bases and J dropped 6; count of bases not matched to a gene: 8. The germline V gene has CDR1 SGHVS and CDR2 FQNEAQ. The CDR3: CASSKASGRALEQYF. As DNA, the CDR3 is TGTGCCAGCAGCAAAGCTAGCGGGAGGGCCCTCGAGCAGTACTTC. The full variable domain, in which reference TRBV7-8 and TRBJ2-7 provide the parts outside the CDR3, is GAGVSQSPRYKVAKRGQDVALRCDPISGHVSLFWYQQALGQGPEFLTYFQNEAQLDKSGLPSDRFFAERPEGSVSTLKIQRTQQEDSAVYLCASSKASGRALEQYFGPGTRLTVT.

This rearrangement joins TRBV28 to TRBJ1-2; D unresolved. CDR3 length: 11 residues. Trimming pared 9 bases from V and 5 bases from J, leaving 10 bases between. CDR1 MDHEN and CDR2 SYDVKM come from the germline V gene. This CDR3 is CASRTGYGYTF. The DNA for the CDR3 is TGTGCCAGTCGGACCGGTTATGGCTACACCTTC.

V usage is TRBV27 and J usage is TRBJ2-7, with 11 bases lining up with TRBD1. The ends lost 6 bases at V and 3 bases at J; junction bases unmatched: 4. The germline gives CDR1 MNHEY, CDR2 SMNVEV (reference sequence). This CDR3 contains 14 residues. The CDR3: CASSRGTGGYEQYF. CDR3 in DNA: TGTGCCAGCAGCCGAGGGACAGGGGGCTACGAGCAGTACTTC.